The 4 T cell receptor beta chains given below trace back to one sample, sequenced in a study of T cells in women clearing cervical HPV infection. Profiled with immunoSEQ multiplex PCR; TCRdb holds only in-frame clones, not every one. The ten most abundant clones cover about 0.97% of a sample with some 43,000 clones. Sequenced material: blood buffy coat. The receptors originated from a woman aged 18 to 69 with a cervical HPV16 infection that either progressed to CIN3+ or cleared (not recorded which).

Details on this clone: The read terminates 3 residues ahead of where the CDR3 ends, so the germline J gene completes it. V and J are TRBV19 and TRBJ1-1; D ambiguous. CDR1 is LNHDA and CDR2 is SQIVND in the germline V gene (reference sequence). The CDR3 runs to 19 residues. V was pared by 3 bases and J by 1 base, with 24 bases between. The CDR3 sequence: CASSILFWAYSETNTEAFF. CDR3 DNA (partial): TGTGCCAGTAGTATCCTCTTCTGGGCTTATTCGGAGACGAACACTGAA. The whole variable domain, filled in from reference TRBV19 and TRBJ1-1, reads DGGITQSPKYLFRKEGQNVTLSCEQNLNHDAMYWYRQDPGQGLRLIYYSQIVNDFQKGDIAEGYSVSREKKESFPLTVTSAQKNPTAFYLCASSILFWAYSETNTEAFFGQGTRLTVV.

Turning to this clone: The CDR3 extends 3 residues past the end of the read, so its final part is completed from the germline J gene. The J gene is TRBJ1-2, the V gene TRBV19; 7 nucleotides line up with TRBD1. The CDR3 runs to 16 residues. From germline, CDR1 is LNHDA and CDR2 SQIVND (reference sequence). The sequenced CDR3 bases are TGTGCCAGTAGTCTACAGGGGTTCCCTAGCACAGATACC. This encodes CASSLQGFPSTDT. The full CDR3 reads CASSLQGFPSTDTYTF.

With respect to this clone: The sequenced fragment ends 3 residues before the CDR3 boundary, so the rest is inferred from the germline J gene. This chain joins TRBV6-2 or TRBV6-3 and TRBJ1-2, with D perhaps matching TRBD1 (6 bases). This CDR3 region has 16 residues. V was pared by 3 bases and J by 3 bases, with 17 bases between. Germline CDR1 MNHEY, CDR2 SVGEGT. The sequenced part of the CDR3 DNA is TGTGCCAGCAGTTATTCATCGGGGGGCCGGGACTATGGC. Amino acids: CASSYSSGGRDYG. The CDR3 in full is CASSYSSGGRDYGYTF.

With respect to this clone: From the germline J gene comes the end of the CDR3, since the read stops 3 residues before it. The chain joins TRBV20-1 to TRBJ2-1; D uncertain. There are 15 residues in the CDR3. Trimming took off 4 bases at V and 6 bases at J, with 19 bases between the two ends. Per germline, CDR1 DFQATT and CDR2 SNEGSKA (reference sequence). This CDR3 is CSAMGLMVGSNEQFF. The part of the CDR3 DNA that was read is TGCAGTGCTATGGGCTTGATGGTAGGGTCCAATGAG.